This TCR beta chain was sequenced during a study of neurological immune-mediated disorders. Specified time point: longitudinal time-point 3. Unsorted libraries were derived from 2 million PBMCs stored at -80 C. This clonotype has ten or more counts. The V gene end was trimmed by 0 bases and the J gene end by 6 bases; junction bases not matched to a gene: 11. The CDR3 runs to 18 residues. Germline assignment: CDR1 MGHRA and CDR2 YSYEKL. Via MiXCR, TCRdb re-called the 5' RACE reads, giving one row per CDR3 protein. The table lists fewer than 55,000 distinct CDR3 sequences, approximately 11% of them singletons.

This chain uses TRBV4-1 with TRBJ2-2; 9 bases line up with TRBD1. The receptor comes from a male donor with HTLV-1-associated myelopathy (HAM/TSP). Sequences were obtained from PBMCs. The CDR3, as DNA: TGCGCCAGCAGCCAAGAAAGGGGATGGGACAGGGAAGCCGGGGAGCTGTTTTTT. This codes for CASSQERGWDREAGELFF.